This T cell receptor beta chain stems from a study of post-analysis software for immune sequencing data. Across the study: Multiple sclerosis in the patients followed relapsing-remitting, secondary progressive and progressive-relapsing courses. Study-level results: People with multiple sclerosis had a significantly lower normalized Chao1 diversity than controls did.

Unique molecular identifiers were present in the TCR beta cDNA libraries. From the PCR reads, TCRdb called clonotypes with MiXCR, one entry per CDR3 protein. The sample contains about 680,000 distinct CDR3 sequences, approximately 59% of which appear only once. Notes on this clonotype: Its target is unknown.

The source is a girl aged 2-10 years with multiple sclerosis. Sequenced: blood.

The CDR3 sequence: CSASWGDGPTQYF. The CDR3 nucleotides read TGCAGTGCTAGTTGGGGGGACGGACCCACGCAGTACTTC. This chain joins TRBV20-1 and TRBJ2-7, with a weak D call TRBD2 (6 bases). The CDR3 is made up of 13 amino acids. V was trimmed by 3 bases and J by 9 bases, leaving 18 bases between them. Germline-derived CDR1 and CDR2 are DFQATT and SNEGSKA (reference sequence).